A selection of T cell receptor beta chains follows, all from one sample in a study of metastatic and nonmetastatic thyroid tumors. TCRdb reanalyzed the PCR reads with MiXCR. The sample carries 26,000 or so clones, 16% recorded once. Sample: blood. These receptors all stem from a male donor with papillary thyroid cancer or a benign thyroid nodule (not recorded which). Some clones in this sample may be carry-over from other donors' samples. CDR3s include the opening cysteine and the closing phenylalanine or tryptophan. A D gene is named only where the DNA matches it firmly. Clone size is shown for a subset of rows, as once, few, many or a class of expanded clone.

clone_size,j_call,d_call,v_call,cdr3_nt,cdr3_aa
.,TRBJ1-2,.,TRBV30,TGTGCCTGGAAGAGGGACGGGGACTATGGCTACACCTTC,CAWKRDGDYGYTF
medium-sized,TRBJ2-6,TRBD2,TRBV27,TGTGCCAGCACAGAAGCGGGAGGGCCGGGGGCCAACGTCCTGACTTTC,CASTEAGGPGANVLTF
many,TRBJ2-4,.,TRBV6-1,TGTGCCAGCAGCCCCGGGTCCGTAAACATTCAGTACTTC,CASSPGSVNIQYF
few,TRBJ2-7,TRBD1,TRBV28,TGTGCCAGCAGTAAAACCGGGACAGGGTTACACGAGCAGTACTTC,CASSKTGTGLHEQYF
.,TRBJ2-5,TRBD2,TRBV20-1,TGCAGTGCTAGAGGGGCTAGCGGGAGGAGGCGGGAGACCCAGTACTTC,CSARGASGRRRETQYF
few,TRBJ2-3,.,TRBV15,TGTGCCACCAGCAGAGAGGCTGGTTATGGACCCACAGATACGCAGTATTTT,CATSREAGYGPTDTQYF
few,TRBJ2-7,.,TRBV19,TGTGCCAGTAGTCTCTTGCATGGAACCTACGAGCAGTACTTC,CASSLLHGTYEQYF
many,TRBJ2-1,.,TRBV6-1,TGTGCCAGCGTCGCGCAGGCCGCAGGGGCCGATGAGCAGTTCTTC,CASVAQAAGADEQFF
few,TRBJ2-7,TRBD1,TRBV27,TGTGCCAGCAGCCCCCGGGACAGGGCCTTCTACGAGCAGTACTTC,CASSPRDRAFYEQYF
few,TRBJ2-7,.,TRBV20-1,TGCAGTGCTAGAGATCACCCCGGGCAGTACTTC,CSARDHPGQYF
many,TRBJ2-7,TRBD1,TRBV28,TGTGCCAGCAGCACACCGGGACAGGCGGCCTACGAGCAGTACTTC,CASSTPGQAAYEQYF
many,TRBJ2-7,TRBD2,TRBV5-4,TGTGCCAGCAGCCCGGGACTAGCGGACTCCTACGAGCAGTACTTC,CASSPGLADSYEQYF
many,TRBJ2-1,TRBD1,TRBV20-1,TGCAGTGCTAGAGCCCGACAGGGGATTGGCAATGAGCAGTTCTTC,CSARARQGIGNEQFF
many,TRBJ2-7,.,TRBV3-1,TGTGCCAGCAGCCAAGGGGTCTACGAGCAGTACTTC,CASSQGVYEQYF
many,TRBJ2-2,.,TRBV19,TGTGCCAGTAGTCCCTCCGCGATCTCCGGGGAGCTGTTTTTT,CASSPSAISGELFF
few,TRBJ2-3,.,TRBV25-1,TGTGCCAGCAGTGACACCGGAGGGGTCTCAGATACGCAGTATTTT,CASSDTGGVSDTQYF
few,TRBJ2-1,TRBD2,TRBV25-1,TGTGGCAGCAGTGACACTAGCGGGATGTCCTACAATGAGCAGTTCTTC,CGSSDTSGMSYNEQFF
medium-sized,TRBJ2-7,TRBD1,TRBV28,TGTGCCAGCAGCCCGACAGGGAGCTCCTACGAGCAGTACTTC,CASSPTGSSYEQYF
many,TRBJ2-3,TRBD2,TRBV11-2,TGTGCCAGCAGCTTTAAGCGGGAGTTAGGAGATACGCAGTATTTT,CASSFKRELGDTQYF
many,TRBJ2-3,.,TRBV27,TGTGCCAGCAGCCAGGGGCCCGGAGGGGCTACGCAGTATTTT,CASSQGPGGATQYF
many,TRBJ1-1,.,TRBV27,TGTGCCAGCAGTTTAGAACCCCTGGAGACAGCTTTCTTT,CASSLEPLETAFF
.,TRBJ2-7,.,TRBV20-1,TGCAGTGCTGGGGGGCGTGGGGCTGCCTACGAGCAGTACTTC,CSAGGRGAAYEQYF
many,TRBJ2-3,.,TRBV29-1,TGCAGCGTTGAGTGGAGCACAGATACGCAGTATTTT,CSVEWSTDTQYF
medium-sized,TRBJ2-1,.,TRBV27,TGTGCCAGCAGGGGCGGGATCATCTACAATGAGCAGTTCTTC,CASRGGIIYNEQFF
many,TRBJ1-1,.,TRBV20-1,TGCAGTGCATCCCCAACAGAGAACACTGAAGCTTTCTTT,CSASPTENTEAFF
many,TRBJ1-1,.,TRBV2,TGTGCCAGCAGTGAACAGCCAGTCGGGGAAGCTTTCTTT,CASSEQPVGEAFF
many,TRBJ2-1,.,TRBV9,TGTGCCAGCAGCGTAGAGTCTGGCAGGGTCTATTCTGCGTCGTACAATGAGCAGTTCTTC,CASSVESGRVYSASYNEQFF
.,TRBJ2-1,.,TRBV10-1,TGCGCCAGCAGTGACCCCAGTGGTGGTCATTTCTTC,CASSDPSGGHFF
many,TRBJ2-3,.,TRBV12-3/TRBV12-4,TGTGCCAGCAGACGGAGTGGTAGGTCCACAGATACGCAGTATTTT,CASRRSGRSTDTQYF
many,TRBJ1-1,.,TRBV9,TGTGCCAGCAGCGTAGGGACCCTTGAGAACACTGAAGCTTTCTTT,CASSVGTLENTEAFF
many,TRBJ2-3,TRBD2,TRBV20-1,TGCAGTGCACAAGGGGCTAGCGGGGATACTAGCACAGATACGCAGTATTTT,CSAQGASGDTSTDTQYF
many,TRBJ1-5,.,TRBV2,TGTGCCAGCAGTGGGGCAGAAGAAAATCAGCCCCAGCATTTT,CASSGAEENQPQHF
medium-sized,TRBJ2-7,TRBD2,TRBV6-1,TGTGCCAGCAGTCCCCGTGGCCGGGAGGGGGTGACCTTCGAGCAGTACTTC,CASSPRGREGVTFEQYF
many,TRBJ2-1,TRBD2,TRBV18,TGTGCCAGCTCACCACGGCAGCGGGGGAGGGGCAATGAGCAGTTCTTC,CASSPRQRGRGNEQFF
many,TRBJ2-7,.,TRBV5-1,TGCGCCAGCAGCTTGGAGCGGTCGGGAGCTTTCCACGAATCCTACGAGCAGTACTTC,CASSLERSGAFHESYEQYF
many,TRBJ2-7,.,TRBV9,TGTGCCAGCAGTGCGTTCGGGGGCTACGAGCAGTACTTC,CASSAFGGYEQYF
many,TRBJ2-7,.,TRBV11-3,TGTGCCAGCAGCTGGGGGGCCGGGGAGCAGTACTTC,CASSWGAGEQYF
medium-sized,TRBJ2-1,.,TRBV7-3,TGTGCCAGCAGCCTACAACTTCAAGGGGGTGAGCAGTTCTTC,CASSLQLQGGEQFF
many,TRBJ2-3,.,TRBV9,TGTGCCAGCAGCGTAGGGGACAAAGGTTCGGTCGATACGCAGTATTTT,CASSVGDKGSVDTQYF
.,TRBJ2-7,.,TRBV30,TGTGCCTGGAGTAAGGGGGGATGGGTGTTGGAGCAGTACTTC,CAWSKGGWVLEQYF
.,TRBJ2-1,.,TRBV29-1,TGCATCGCTCCAGCCGCAGTCTGTGAGCAGTTCTTC,CIAPAAVCEQFF
.,TRBJ2-5,.,TRBV20-1,TGCAGTGCTAGAGTAGGGGGGAAAGAGACCCAGTACTTC,CSARVGGKETQYF
.,TRBJ1-6,TRBD1,TRBV30,TGTGCCTTAACCGGACAGGGGGCGATTCCCCTCCACTTT,CALTGQGAIPLHF
.,TRBJ1-6,TRBD1,TRBV30,TGTGCCTGGAGTGACAGGGGAAACCCACCCCTCCACTTT,CAWSDRGNPPLHF
many,TRBJ2-7,TRBD1,TRBV7-6,TGTGCCAGCAGCTCGCGGACAGGGGGTTACGAGCAGTACTTC,CASSSRTGGYEQYF
few,TRBJ1-2,TRBD1,TRBV6-5,TGTGCCAGCAGTTACTCTGCTTGGACAGGAAACTATGGCTACACCTTC,CASSYSAWTGNYGYTF
.,TRBJ1-4,.,TRBV9,TGTGCCAGCAGCACCACACAGGGCACGCAAAATGAAAAACTGTTTTTT,CASSTTQGTQNEKLFF
many,TRBJ1-2,TRBD1,TRBV27,TGTGCCAGCAGTTTATCGGGGTCGTGGGCGGGGACAGATTTGGGATATGGCTACACCTTC,CASSLSGSWAGTDLGYGYTF
many,TRBJ1-5,.,TRBV5-5,TGTGCCAGCAGCTTGGAGGGATATAGCAATCAGCCCCAGCATTTT,CASSLEGYSNQPQHF
many,TRBJ1-6,.,TRBV9,TGTGCCAGCAGCGCTTCAGGAAATTCACCCCTCCACTTT,CASSASGNSPLHF
few,TRBJ2-7,.,TRBV6-1,TGTGTCAGCAGTGAAGTACCCGACAGGGCGGACTACGAGAAGTACTTC,CVSSEVPDRADYEKYF
once,TRBJ2-3,.,TRBV20-1,TGCAGTGCTAGAGATCCCGTTTGGGGAGTGGGAACAGATACGCAGTATTTT,CSARDPVWGVGTDTQYF
medium-sized,TRBJ1-4,.,TRBV6-1,TGTGCCAGCAGTGAGTGGGGTGCGAATGAAAAACTGTTTTTT,CASSEWGANEKLFF
many,TRBJ1-5,.,TRBV19,TGTGCCAGTACCTCAAAGGGAGGGAAAGGGACCAGCCAGCCCCAGCATTTT,CASTSKGGKGTSQPQHF
few,TRBJ1-2,.,TRBV2,TGTGCCATCAGCCCCCGGGACATTGCCCATGGCTGCACCTTC,CAISPRDIAHGCTF
many,TRBJ1-2,.,TRBV15,TGTGCCACCAGCAGAGATGTGGGTCGGTCTGGCTACACCTTC,CATSRDVGRSGYTF
many,TRBJ2-3,TRBD1,TRBV7-3,TGTGCCAGCAGCAAGGACAGGGGAGCAGATACGCAGTATTTT,CASSKDRGADTQYF
few,TRBJ2-7,TRBD1,TRBV6-2/TRBV6-3,TGTGCCAGCAGTCATCGGACAGGGTGCCCCTATGAGCAGTACTTC,CASSHRTGCPYEQYF
few,TRBJ2-1,.,TRBV7-9,TGTGCCAGCAGCTCTCCCCGGGATAAGGTCTTC,CASSSPRDKVF
many,TRBJ2-7,TRBD2,TRBV18,TGTGCCAGCTCACCACCGACTAGTAGCGGGAACCCCTACGAGCAGTACTTC,CASSPPTSSGNPYEQYF